Each of the 13 T cell receptor beta chains below was sequenced from the same sample in a study of cytomegalovirus exposure and HLA in healthy donors. A multiplex PCR was run with 60 Vbeta primers and 13 Jbeta primers. TCRdb keeps only in-frame clones here, not all; method: immunoSEQ multiplex PCR. This table has 200,000 to 300,000 clones, around 80% appearing once. The material sequenced was PBMCs. The receptor set was obtained from a boy aged 10-17 years in good health and CMV-seronegative.

V usage is TRBV10-3 and J usage is TRBJ1-2, with TRBD1 as a possible D gene (6 bases). The CDR3 has 13 residues. Per germline, CDR1 ENHRY and CDR2 SYGVKD. V dropped 2 bases and J dropped 8 bases, with 12 bases sitting between them. CDR3 in amino acids: CAISEIKGDGYTF. CDR3 DNA: TGTGCCATCAGTGAGATTAAGGGGGACGGCTACACCTTC.

The CDR3 region is CASSLHWREAYNEQFF. The CDR3 coding sequence is TGTGCCAGCAGCTTGCACTGGCGGGAGGCATACAATGAGCAGTTCTTC. The V gene is TRBV13, the J gene TRBJ2-1; TRBD2 matches at 8 bases. V was pared by 3 bases and J by 4 bases, with 8 bases of the junction left unmatched. Germline V gives CDR1 PRHDT, CDR2 FYEKMQ (reference sequence). CDR3 length equals 16 residues.

The V and J genes are TRBV5-1 and TRBJ2-1, with TRBD2 matching over 10 bases. Germline trimming cut 4 bases from V and 3 bases from J; bases unmatched to any gene: 4. Germline lookup yields CDR1 SGHRS and CDR2 YFSETQ. CDR3 size: 15 residues. CDR3 residues: CASSLRTSGYNEQFF. The CDR3, as DNA: TGCGCCAGCAGCCTTCGGACTAGCGGCTACAATGAGCAGTTCTTC. Supplemented by reference TRBV5-1 and TRBJ2-1, the full variable domain reads KAGVTQTPRYLIKTRGQQVTLSCSPISGHRSVSWYQQTPGQGLQFLFEYFSETQRNKGNFPGRFSGRQFSNSRSEMNVSTLELGDSALYLCASSLRTSGYNEQFFGPGTRLTVL.

The rearrangement joins TRBV7-8 to TRBJ2-7, with D maybe TRBD2 (6 bases). This CDR3 is built from 15 residues. In germline, CDR1 is SGHVS, CDR2 FQNEAQ. Trimming pared 0 bases from V and 0 bases from J, leaving 9 bases between. CDR3 DNA: TGTGCCAGCAGCTTAGCCGACGGGGGCTCCTACGAGCAGTACTTC. It is translated as CASSLADGGSYEQYF. The full variable domain, with the rest looked up from reference TRBV7-8 and TRBJ2-7, is GAGVSQSPRYKVAKRGQDVALRCDPISGHVSLFWYQQALGQGPEFLTYFQNEAQLDKSGLPSDRFFAERPEGSVSTLKIQRTQQEDSAVYLCASSLADGGSYEQYFGPGTRLTVT.

The genes are TRBV30 and TRBJ2-6, with D possibly being TRBD1 (6 bases). Deletions cut 8 bases from V and 1 base from J, with 12 bases between. Germline V gives CDR1 GTSNPN, CDR2 SVGIG (reference sequence). CDR3 length: 14 amino acids. CDR3 sequence: CAARDKSGANVLTF. The CDR3 DNA follows: TGTGCCGCCAGGGACAAGTCTGGGGCCAACGTCCTGACTTTC. Variable domain in full (rest from reference TRBV30 and TRBJ2-6): SQTIHQWPATLVQPVGSPLSLECTVEGTSNPNLYWYRQAAGRGLQLLFYSVGIGQISSEVPQNLSASRPQDRQFILSSKKLLLSDSGFYLCAARDKSGANVLTFGAGSRLTVL.

V gene TRBV27 combines with J gene TRBJ2-2; the D gene is possibly TRBD2 (5 bases). Germline V CDR1 and CDR2: MNHEY, SMNVEV (reference sequence). V was pared by 3 bases and J by 6 bases, with 8 bases between. There are 13 residues in the CDR3. The CDR3, as DNA: TGTGCCAGCAGTTTCGGGCGGGCCGGGGAGCTGTTTTTT. This translates into CASSFGRAGELFF.

The CDR3 sequence: CASNKDRVNEKLFF. CDR3 coding DNA: TGTGCCAGCAACAAGGACAGGGTTAATGAAAAACTGTTTTTT. The J gene is TRBJ1-4, the V gene TRBV5-8, with 8 nucleotides matching TRBD1. CDR1 and CDR2 from the germline V gene are SGHTS and YDEGEE. The CDR3 is 14 residues long. The V segment lost 6 bases and the J segment 4 bases; nucleotides outside the gene matches: 5.

This chain links TRBV2 with TRBJ2-3, with D tentatively TRBD2 (7 bases). The germline V and J ends were trimmed by 6 bases and 0 bases, with 13 bases remaining between them. Germline CDR1 is SNHLY and CDR2 is FYNNEI. This CDR3 region has 15 residues. The CDR3 is CASSGGTWSTDTQYF. CDR3 DNA: TGTGCCAGCAGCGGGGGGACATGGAGCACAGATACGCAGTATTTT.

The chain carries TRBV20-1 and TRBJ2-2; 7 positions match TRBD1. Unmatched junction bases numbered 1, after V lost 6 bases and J lost 6 bases. The CDR3 is 11 amino acids. Germline-derived CDR1 and CDR2 are DFQATT and SNEGSKA (reference sequence). CDR3 nucleotides: TGCAGTGCCCAGGGGGCCGGGGAGCTGTTTTTT. Protein sequence: CSAQGAGELFF.

This clone was detected once. V and J are TRBV9 and TRBJ2-2; 11 nucleotides line up with TRBD1. V gave up 3 bases and J gave up 6 bases; unmatched junction bases: 10. The CDR3 spans 17 residues. The germline CDR1 and CDR2 sequences are SGDLS and YYNGEE. The CDR3 sequence is CASSGAGDRGVAGELFF. The DNA for the CDR3 is TGTGCCAGCAGCGGAGCCGGGGACAGGGGGGTCGCCGGGGAGCTGTTTTTT.

The V call is TRBV4-2, the J call TRBJ2-3, with 10 bases that match TRBD2. Looked up from germline, CDR1 is LGHNA and CDR2 is YNFKEQ. Losses at the gene ends were 1 base for V and 2 bases for J; bases not matched to a gene: 6. This CDR3 comprises 17 residues. DNA for the CDR3: TGTGCCAGCAGCCAAGCACTAGCGGGACTTTACACAGATACGCAGTATTTT. Its translation is CASSQALAGLYTDTQYF.

This chain connects TRBV5-1 to TRBJ2-5; tentative D call: TRBD2 (6 bases). The CDR3 runs to 14 residues. CDR1 is SGHRS, CDR2 YFSETQ, per germline. V was shortened by 1 base and J by 7 bases, with 14 bases between the two germline ends. CDR3 region: CASSLPVLGGTQYF. In DNA form, the CDR3 reads TGCGCCAGCAGCTTGCCCGTATTGGGGGGGACCCAGTACTTC.

About this clone itself: The identical CDR3 is also encoded by other nucleotide sequences in the sample. This sequence joins TRBV29-1 and TRBJ1-1, with 7 positions matching TRBD1. Germline V CDR1 and CDR2: SQVTM, ANQGSEA. The ends lost 1 base at V and 5 bases at J; junction bases unmatched: 4. The length of the CDR3 is 13 residues. The CDR3 nucleotides read TGCAGCGTTGAAGGACAGGGATGGACTGAAGCTTTCTTT. This codes for CSVEGQGWTEAFF.